This T cell receptor (beta chain) appears in the sequencing data of a study of T cells in localized non-small cell lung cancer (dated by TCRdb to 2018 to 2021). A note on the overall study: T cell repertoires of about 230 early-stage NSCLC patients were analyzed, with tumors being compared against uninvolved tumor-adjacent lungs. The cohort comprised a few hundred treatment-naïve NSCLC patients with resected, localized lung tumors. The mean age of the NSCLC patients was 50 to 85 years, with about 130 men and around 100 women.

The immunoSEQ Assay was used to sequence TCR beta CDR3 regions from DNA. For the original study's pipeline: To compute T cell density, TCR beta template counts were normalized to usable DNA, which was estimated by amplifying housekeeping genes. Using the preseqR package, richness was estimated by extrapolating to 120,000 templates for tissue samples and 400,000 templates for PBMC samples. Clonality was defined by subtracting Pielou's evenness from one. Tissue-enriched TCRs were identified by differential abundance testing using productive amino-acid clonotypes, minimum total count 5 and alpha 0.1. Repertoire overlap between compartments was quantified with the Jaccard Index and Morisita Overlap Index. GLIPH grouped TCR beta CDR3s together with public tetramer-defined viral CDR3s, and a viral motif had to include at least three viral sequences and also show V-gene enrichment. TCRdb limited this immuneACCESS table to in-frame rearrangements with V and J called. A share of clones is missing; checked studies link under half to unresolved V genes, and the rest is unexplained. For V, J and clone size, that table is used; D and trimming come from the DNA. This sample is represented by roughly 2,600 clones; roughly 29% of them were singletons. The leading ten clones occupy roughly 12% of the sample.

At diagnosis, tumor, uninvolved tumor-adjacent lung and peripheral blood were collected and then preserved as a mix of FFPE and fresh-frozen material. Spanning cysteine to phenylalanine, the CDR3 consists of 13 amino acids. The read is trimmed to its CDR3 DNA, 39 bases read in frame from base 1. Trimming takes 5 bases off V and 4 bases off J; junction bases not matched to a gene: 2. According to the germline V gene, CDR1 reads MNHGY and CDR2 reads SAAAGT. This clone was detected a few times. Its antigen has not been determined. It has no much larger one-base neighbor in the sample; base qualities were not kept. The full study reports these points: Because the study design was exploratory, TCR variables were selected using unadjusted p-values without false-discovery rate correction. Higher T cell density in blood was associated with longer overall survival, whereas higher clonality in adjacent lung was associated with shorter survival. A median of approximately 53 of the top 100 tumor clones turned up in the paired uninvolved adjacent lung, and approximately 30 of those clones also ranked among the top 100 of that same adjacent lung. Because multi-region tumor sequencing was not performed, intratumor heterogeneity could not be ruled out. Uninvolved tumor-adjacent lung showed the highest T cell clonality, higher than tumor, which suggests more focused antigenic responses in the uninvolved tumor-adjacent lung.

This chain joins TRBV6-8 to TRBJ1-1; 9 central nucleotides agree with TRBD1. This receptor was taken from a woman aged 35 to 70 with stage III lung adenocarcinoma. The starting material was lung tumor tissue, obtained before any cancer treatment. The CDR3 here reads CASSGTGTTEAFF. The nucleotides read TGTGCCAGCAGTGGGACAGGGACCACTGAAGCTTTCTTT.